This T cell receptor (beta chain) was captured by sequencing in a study of identifying expanded T cells in peripheral blood. Study-level findings and limits: Technical replicates showed about 1.1 changed clones; about two weeks roughly 16; four weeks 19. Across healthy donors, higher total template counts meant significantly greater approximately 2-week count variance.

No infections or other immune events were documented during collection. This table comes from immunoSEQ multiplex PCR, and its TCRdb copy is limited to in-frame clones, with some not included. The table records about 52,000 clones, approximately 80% of them present only once. This CDR3 is 13 amino acids long. CDR1 and CDR2 (germline): MGHDK, SYGVNS. V was shortened by 6 bases and J by 9 bases, with 12 bases between the two germline ends. As regards this clone: No antigen is known for it.

The chain combines TRBV25-1 with TRBJ1-6, with D possibly matching TRBD1 (5 bases). The sample consisted of blood. The source of this sequence is a person between 18 and 75 years old in good health. The CDR3 DNA sequence: TGTGCCAGCAGCCGCACAGGCCGTTCACCCCTCCACTTT. Translated, it gives CASSRTGRSPLHF.